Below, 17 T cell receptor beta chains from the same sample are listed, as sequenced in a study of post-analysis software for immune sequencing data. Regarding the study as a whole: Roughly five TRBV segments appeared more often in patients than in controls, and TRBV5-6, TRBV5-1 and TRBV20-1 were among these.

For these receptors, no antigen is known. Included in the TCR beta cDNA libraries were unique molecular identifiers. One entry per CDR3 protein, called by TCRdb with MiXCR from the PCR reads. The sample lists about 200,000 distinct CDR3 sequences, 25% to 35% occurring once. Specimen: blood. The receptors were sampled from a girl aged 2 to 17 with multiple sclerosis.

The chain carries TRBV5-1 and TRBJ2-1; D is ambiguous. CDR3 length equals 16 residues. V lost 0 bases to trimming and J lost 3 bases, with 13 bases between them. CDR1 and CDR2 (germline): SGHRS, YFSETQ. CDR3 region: CASSLDAGLNYNEQFF. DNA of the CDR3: TGCGCCAGCAGCTTGGACGCCGGGCTTAACTACAATGAGCAGTTCTTC.

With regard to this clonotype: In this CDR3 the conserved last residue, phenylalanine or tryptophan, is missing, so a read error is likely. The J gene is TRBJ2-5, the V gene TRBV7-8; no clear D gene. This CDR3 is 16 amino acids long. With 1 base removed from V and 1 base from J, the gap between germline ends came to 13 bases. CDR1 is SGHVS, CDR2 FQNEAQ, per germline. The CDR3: CASSLVAGGFQETQYC. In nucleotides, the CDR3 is TGTGCCAGCAGCTTAGTCGCAGGTGGATTCCAAGAGACCCAGTACTGC.

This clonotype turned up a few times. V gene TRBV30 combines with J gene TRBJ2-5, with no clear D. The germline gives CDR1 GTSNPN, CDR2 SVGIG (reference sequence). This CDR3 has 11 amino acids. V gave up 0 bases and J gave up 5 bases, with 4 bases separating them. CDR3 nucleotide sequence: TGTGCCTGGAGTGTCCGGGAGACCCAGTACTTC. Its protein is CAWSVRETQYF.

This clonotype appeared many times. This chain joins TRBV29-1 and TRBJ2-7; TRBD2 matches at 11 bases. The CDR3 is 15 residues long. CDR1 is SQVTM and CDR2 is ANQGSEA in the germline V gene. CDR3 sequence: CSRPTSGGPSYEQYF. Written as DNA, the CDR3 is TGCAGTCGTCCCACTAGCGGGGGACCCTCCTACGAGCAGTACTTC.

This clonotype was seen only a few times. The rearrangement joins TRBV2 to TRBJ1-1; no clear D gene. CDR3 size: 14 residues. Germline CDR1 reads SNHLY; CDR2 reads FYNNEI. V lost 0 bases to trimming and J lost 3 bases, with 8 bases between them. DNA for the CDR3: TGTGCCAGCAGTGAAGCTCCTCAGTACACTGAAGCTTTCTTT. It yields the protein CASSEAPQYTEAFF.

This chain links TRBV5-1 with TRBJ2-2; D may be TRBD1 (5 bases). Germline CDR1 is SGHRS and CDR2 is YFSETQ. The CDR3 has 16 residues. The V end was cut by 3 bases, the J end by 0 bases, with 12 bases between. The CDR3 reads CASSSFLTANTGELFF. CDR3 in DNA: TGCGCCAGCAGCTCTTTCTTGACAGCGAACACCGGGGAGCTGTTTTTT.

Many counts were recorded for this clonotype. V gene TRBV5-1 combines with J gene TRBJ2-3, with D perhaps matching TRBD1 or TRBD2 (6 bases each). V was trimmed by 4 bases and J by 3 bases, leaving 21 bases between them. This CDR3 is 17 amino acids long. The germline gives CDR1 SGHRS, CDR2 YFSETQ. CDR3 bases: TGCGCCAGCAGCCAGGCCCGGGGGCTCCGGAGGACAGATACGCAGTATTTT. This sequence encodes CASSQARGLRRTDTQYF.

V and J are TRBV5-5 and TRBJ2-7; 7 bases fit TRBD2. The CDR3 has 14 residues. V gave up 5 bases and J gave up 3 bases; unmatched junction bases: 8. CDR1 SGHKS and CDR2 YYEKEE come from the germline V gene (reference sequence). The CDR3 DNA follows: TGTGCCAGCAGTACGCCCGGGGGGTACTACGAGCAGTACTTC. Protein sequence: CASSTPGGYYEQYF.

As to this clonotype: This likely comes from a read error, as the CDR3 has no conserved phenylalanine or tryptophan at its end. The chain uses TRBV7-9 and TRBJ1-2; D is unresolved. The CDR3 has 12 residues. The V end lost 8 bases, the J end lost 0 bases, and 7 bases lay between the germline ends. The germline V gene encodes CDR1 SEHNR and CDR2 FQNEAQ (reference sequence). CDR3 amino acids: CASDGSNYGYTC. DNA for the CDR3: TGTGCCAGCGACGGATCTAACTATGGCTACACCTGC.

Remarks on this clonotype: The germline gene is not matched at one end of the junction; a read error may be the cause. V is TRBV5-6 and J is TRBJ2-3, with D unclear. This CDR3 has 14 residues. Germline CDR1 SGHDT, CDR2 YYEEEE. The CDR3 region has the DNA TGTGCCGGCAGCTTGCCTGGATACACAGATACGCAGTATTTT. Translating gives CAGSLPGYTDTQYF.

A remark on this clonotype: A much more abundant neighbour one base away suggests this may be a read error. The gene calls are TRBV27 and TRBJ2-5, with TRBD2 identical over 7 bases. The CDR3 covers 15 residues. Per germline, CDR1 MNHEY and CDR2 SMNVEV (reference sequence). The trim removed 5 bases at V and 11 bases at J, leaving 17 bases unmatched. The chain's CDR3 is CASSTAAGAGNEQYF. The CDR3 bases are TGTGCCAGCAGTACAGCGGCGGGAGCGGGGAATGAGCAGTACTTC.

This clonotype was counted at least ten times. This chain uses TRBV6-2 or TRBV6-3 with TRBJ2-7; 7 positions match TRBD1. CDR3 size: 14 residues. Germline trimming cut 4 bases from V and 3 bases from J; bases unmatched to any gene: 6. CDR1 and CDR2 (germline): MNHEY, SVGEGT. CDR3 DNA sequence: TGTGCCAGCAGTTTCCGGGACAGTCGCTACGAGCAGTACTTC. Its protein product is CASSFRDSRYEQYF.

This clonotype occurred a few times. The CDR3 sequence: CSARGALNSYEQYF. The CDR3 bases are TGCAGTGCCCGAGGGGCCCTGAACTCCTACGAGCAGTACTTC. The chain employs TRBV20-1 and TRBJ2-7; D possibly matches TRBD1 or TRBD2 (5 bases each). This CDR3 has 14 amino acids. Germline V lookup: CDR1 DFQATT, CDR2 SNEGSKA (reference sequence). Between the trimmed V and J ends, which lost 6 bases and 0 bases, there was a span of 15 bases.

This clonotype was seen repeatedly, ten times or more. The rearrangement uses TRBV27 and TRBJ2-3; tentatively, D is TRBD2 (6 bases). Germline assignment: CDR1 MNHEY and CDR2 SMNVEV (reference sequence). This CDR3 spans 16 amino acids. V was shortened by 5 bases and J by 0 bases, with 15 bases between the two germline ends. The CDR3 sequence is CASSEGAGRSTDTQYF. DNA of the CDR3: TGTGCCAGCAGTGAAGGGGCGGGACGGAGCACAGATACGCAGTATTTT.

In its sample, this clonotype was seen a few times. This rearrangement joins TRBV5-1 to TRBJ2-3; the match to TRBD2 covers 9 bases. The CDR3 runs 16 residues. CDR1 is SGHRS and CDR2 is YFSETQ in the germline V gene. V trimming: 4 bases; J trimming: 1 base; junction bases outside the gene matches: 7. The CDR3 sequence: CASSGLAGVGTDTQYF. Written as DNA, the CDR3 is TGCGCCAGCAGCGGCTTAGCGGGAGTGGGCACAGATACGCAGTATTTT.

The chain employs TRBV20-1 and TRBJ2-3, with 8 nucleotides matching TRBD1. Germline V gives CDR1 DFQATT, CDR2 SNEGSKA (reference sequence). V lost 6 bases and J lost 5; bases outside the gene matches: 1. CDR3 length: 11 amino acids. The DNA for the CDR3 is TGCAGTGCAGACAGGGGAGATACGCAGTATTTT. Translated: CSADRGDTQYF.

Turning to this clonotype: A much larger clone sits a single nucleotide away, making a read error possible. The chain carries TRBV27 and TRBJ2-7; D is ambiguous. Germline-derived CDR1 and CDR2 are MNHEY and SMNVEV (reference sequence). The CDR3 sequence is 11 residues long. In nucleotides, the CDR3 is TGTGCCGGCAGTTTATTTCACGAGCAGTACTTC. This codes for CAGSLFHEQYF.